Listed below are T cell receptor beta chains from one sample, sequenced in a study of blood T cell repertoires in COVID-19. The data were produced by immunoSEQ multiplex PCR, yet TCRdb's version contains in-frame clones alone and is incomplete. The sample yields roughly 280,000 clones, roughly 80% seen once. The source material was peripheral blood. The receptors derive from a man aged 55 to 70 who had recovered from COVID-19. Both conserved end residues are part of each CDR3. D genes are given only for firm matches. Part of the rows lack a size; the others show once, few, many or a class for expanded clones.

TRBV30	NA	few	TRBJ2-7	TGTGCCTGGACTGGAGGGACAGCTAAGTCCTACGAGCAGTACTTC	CAWTGGTAKSYEQYF
TRBV4-1	TRBD1	once	TRBJ1-4	TGCGCCAGCAGCCAAGATGGGACAGGGAATGAAAAACTGTTTTTT	CASSQDGTGNEKLFF
TRBV5-1	TRBD1	NA	TRBJ1-2	TGCGCCAGCAACATGGCCGGACAGGGGGACTATGGCTACACCTTC	CASNMAGQGDYGYTF
TRBV19	TRBD1	few	TRBJ2-1	TGTGCCAGTAGACGGGACAGTTCGTATAGCAATGAGCAGTTCTTC	CASRRDSSYSNEQFF
TRBV5-1	NA	NA	TRBJ2-7	TGCGCCAGCAGCTTGGGCAGGGTTGACGAGCAGTACTTC	CASSLGRVDEQYF
TRBV5-1	TRBD2	NA	TRBJ2-3	TGCGCCAGCAGCTTCAAACCTAGCGGGTCTAGCACAGATACGCAGTATTTT	CASSFKPSGSSTDTQYF
TRBV27	NA	few	TRBJ2-1	TGTGCCAGCAGCCTTGGTCTGGGTTGGAGGGCGGACAATGAGCAGTTCTTC	CASSLGLGWRADNEQFF
TRBV5-1	TRBD1	NA	TRBJ1-5	TGCGCCAGCAGCGAAGCCGGGACAGGGAAAAATCAGCCCCAGCATTTT	CASSEAGTGKNQPQHF
TRBV5-1	TRBD1	NA	TRBJ2-7	TGCGCCAGCAGCGCACAACCGGGACAGGGGGTTTACGAGCAGTACTTC	CASSAQPGQGVYEQYF
TRBV5-4	TRBD1	NA	TRBJ2-5	TGTGCCAGCAGCCACCCGGGCAGGGGGTGGGAGACCCAGTACTTC	CASSHPGRGWETQYF
TRBV7-2	NA	NA	TRBJ1-1	TGTGCCAGCAGCGTCAGGGTAGGAAGTACTGAAGCTTTCTTT	CASSVRVGSTEAFF
TRBV19	NA	NA	TRBJ1-3	TGTGCCAGTAGTATTAAAGAGAGACACTCTAGAAACACCATATATTTT	CASSIKERHSRNTIYF
TRBV29-1	TRBD2	NA	TRBJ2-1	TGCAGCGGAACCCTTAGCGGGAAACTCTACAATGAGCAGTTCTTC	CSGTLSGKLYNEQFF
TRBV6-7	NA	NA	TRBJ1-4	TGCTCTAAGTCCGCGAGGGAAAAACTGTTTTTT	CSKSAREKLFF
TRBV10-3	TRBD1	NA	TRBJ2-5	TGTGCCATCAGTGTTGGGGGACAGCAAGAGACCCAGTACTTC	CAISVGGQQETQYF
TRBV7-2	NA	NA	TRBJ1-5	TGTGCCAGCAGCTCCCCCGGGAGTGCCGCTCAGCCCCAGCATTTT	CASSSPGSAAQPQHF
TRBV3-1/TRBV3-2	NA	NA	TRBJ2-5	TGTGCCAGCAGCCAAGATCGTACCGGGTTCGAGACCCAGTACTTC	CASSQDRTGFETQYF
TRBV9	TRBD2	NA	TRBJ2-3	TGTGCCAGCAGCGTAGCGAGCGGCGGGGAGGGAGATACGCAGTATTTT	CASSVASGGEGDTQYF
TRBV3-1/TRBV3-2	TRBD1	NA	TRBJ2-7	TGTGCCAGCAGCCAGGCCGGGACAGGGGGACTGGGGCAGTACTTC	CASSQAGTGGLGQYF
TRBV10-3	TRBD1	NA	TRBJ1-1	TGTGCCATCAGTTCCTCCGGGACAGGGTGGACTGAAGCTTTCTTT	CAISSSGTGWTEAFF
TRBV12-3/TRBV12-4	NA	NA	TRBJ2-2	TGTGCCAGCAGGCGCCTCACCGGGGAGCTGTTTTTT	CASRRLTGELFF
TRBV6-5	TRBD1	NA	TRBJ1-5	TGTGCCAGCAGACCCGACAGGGGGCCCAATCAGCCCCAGCATTTT	CASRPDRGPNQPQHF
TRBV7-2	TRBD2	NA	TRBJ2-5	TGTGCCAGCAGCCCTCGTCTAGCGGGGGGGCAAGAGACCCAGTACTTC	CASSPRLAGGQETQYF
TRBV4-1	TRBD1	NA	TRBJ1-2	TGCGCCAGCAGCCAAGTACAGGGGGTAGCTAACTATGGCTACACCTTC	CASSQVQGVANYGYTF
TRBV28	TRBD1	NA	TRBJ2-7	TGTGCCAGCAGCGGGACAGGGACCTACGAGCAGTACTTC	CASSGTGTYEQYF
TRBV27	TRBD1	NA	TRBJ2-2	TGTGCCAGCAGTCTTGATGGACAGGGTTTCTCCGGGGAGCTGTTTTTT	CASSLDGQGFSGELFF
TRBV7-2	NA	NA	TRBJ2-1	TGTGCCAGCAGCACGGGACTCTTGGCCTATGAGCAGTTCTTC	CASSTGLLAYEQFF
TRBV5-4	NA	once	TRBJ1-2	TGTGCCAGCAGCTTAACAGGGTCGGCCTACTATGGCTACACCTTC	CASSLTGSAYYGYTF
TRBV3-1/TRBV3-2	TRBD1	NA	TRBJ2-5	TGTGCCAGCAGCCCTCTGGGGAACAGGGGGCGAGAGACCCAGTACTTC	CASSPLGNRGRETQYF
TRBV27	NA	few	TRBJ1-5	TGTGCCAGCAGTTTAACGAGGGCTGGCAATCAGCCCCAGCATTTT	CASSLTRAGNQPQHF
TRBV9	NA	NA	TRBJ2-2	TGTGCCAGCAGCGTAACAGGGTCGGCGGACACCGGGGAGCTGTTTTTT	CASSVTGSADTGELFF
TRBV5-1	NA	NA	TRBJ2-2	TGCGCCAGCAGCTCAGGGTTCGGGGAGCTGTTTTTT	CASSSGFGELFF
TRBV21-1	NA	NA	TRBJ2-6	TGTGCCAGCAGCAAACCCTGGGGGGGCATATACTCTGGGGCCAACGTCCTGACTTTC	CASSKPWGGIYSGANVLTF
TRBV19	TRBD2	NA	TRBJ2-2	TGTGCCAGTAGTATAGGAACTAGCGGGAGGCTATCCGGGGAGCTGTTTTTT	CASSIGTSGRLSGELFF
TRBV5-4	TRBD1	NA	TRBJ2-1	TGTGCCAGCAGCTCCGGACAGGGGGGCTACAATGAGCAGTTCTTC	CASSSGQGGYNEQFF
TRBV5-4	NA	NA	TRBJ2-7	TGTGCCAGCAGCTCTCCCCCGGGGTACGAGCAGTACTTC	CASSSPPGYEQYF
TRBV20-1	NA	NA	TRBJ2-4	TGCAGTGCTAGTCAGAGCGGCGAGGTGATTGCCAAAAACATTCAGTACTTC	CSASQSGEVIAKNIQYF
TRBV19	NA	NA	TRBJ2-3	TGTGCCAGTAGTATAGTGGGCGCCGCTAGCACAGATACGCAGTATTTT	CASSIVGAASTDTQYF
TRBV4-1	NA	many	TRBJ1-6	TGCGCCAGCAGCCAAGCGGGAGGGGACAATTCACCCCTCCACTTT	CASSQAGGDNSPLHF
TRBV4-1	NA	once	TRBJ1-4	TGCGCCAGCAGCCAAGATGGGACTTTCGGTAATGAAAAACTGTTTTTT	CASSQDGTFGNEKLFF
TRBV5-4	NA	NA	TRBJ2-5	TGTGCCAGCAGCTCCCAGGGGAGGGGGACCCAAGAGACCCAGTACTTC	CASSSQGRGTQETQYF
TRBV6-5	TRBD2	NA	TRBJ2-5	TGTGCCAGCCGGGGTAGCGGGACCGGATCACAGACCCAGTACTTC	CASRGSGTGSQTQYF
TRBV18	NA	once	TRBJ1-5	TGTGCCAGCTCACCGGGGGTAACGGGAGAGCAGCCCCAGCATTTT	CASSPGVTGEQPQHF
TRBV29-1	NA	NA	TRBJ2-1	TGCAGCGTGGAAACAGTTTATCAGTTCTTC	CSVETVYQFF
TRBV7-9	NA	NA	TRBJ2-3	TGTGCCAGCAGCTTAGGGCAGGGCGTCGATACGCAGTATTTT	CASSLGQGVDTQYF
TRBV19	TRBD1	NA	TRBJ1-1	TGTGCCAGTAGTATAAGGGACAGTGAGAGGGCTGAAGCTTTCTTT	CASSIRDSERAEAFF
TRBV7-9	NA	once	TRBJ2-2	TGTGCCAGCAGCCCCGGCGGAGGGAACACCGGGGAGCTGTTTTTT	CASSPGGGNTGELFF
TRBV12-3/TRBV12-4	NA	NA	TRBJ1-2	TGTGCCAGCAGTGTCCCAGGATATGGCTACACCTTC	CASSVPGYGYTF
TRBV29-1	NA	NA	TRBJ1-2	TGCAGCGTTGAGGGCCAGGCGGGGGGCTACACCTTC	CSVEGQAGGYTF
TRBV9	NA	NA	TRBJ1-6	TGTGCCAGCAGCCCCGAGGGAGTCTCCAGAACATCACCCCTCCACTTT	CASSPEGVSRTSPLHF
TRBV7-7	TRBD2	once	TRBJ2-3	TGTGCCAGCAGCCCGGGACTAGCGGGAGGCCCCACAGATACGCAGTATTTT	CASSPGLAGGPTDTQYF
TRBV5-1	NA	NA	TRBJ2-1	TGCGCCAGCAGCACAGGACTATACAATGAGCAGTTCTTC	CASSTGLYNEQFF
TRBV29-1	NA	NA	TRBJ1-1	TGCAGCGTTGTGTACAGGGAGAACACTGAAGCTTTCTTT	CSVVYRENTEAFF
TRBV5-1	NA	once	TRBJ2-3	TGCGCCAGCAGCAGAAGGGGCGGCTCCTTAAGCACAGATACGCAGTATTTT	CASSRRGGSLSTDTQYF
TRBV15	NA	few	TRBJ2-1	TGTGCCACCAGAGGGCGGGACAGTTACAATGAGCAGTTCTTC	CATRGRDSYNEQFF
TRBV2	TRBD1	NA	TRBJ1-2	TGTGCCAGCAGTGTAGGGACAGCCTATGGCTACACCTTC	CASSVGTAYGYTF
TRBV23-1	TRBD1	NA	TRBJ2-7	TGCGCCAGCAGTCAACCCCCCGGACAGGACTCCTACGAGCAGTACTTC	CASSQPPGQDSYEQYF
TRBV29-1	NA	NA	TRBJ1-1	TGCAGCGTTGTCGGGGGAACCTTGTGGACTGAAGCTTTCTTT	CSVVGGTLWTEAFF
TRBV7-2	TRBD2	NA	TRBJ2-3	TGTGCCAGCAGCCCCCAGCGGGGCCACGGGACAGATACGCAGTATTTT	CASSPQRGHGTDTQYF
TRBV10-3	NA	NA	TRBJ1-3	TGTGCCATCCACCACAGGGAAGCTGGAAACACCATATATTTT	CAIHHREAGNTIYF